One and the same sample provided the 11 T cell receptor beta chains below, sequenced in a study of blood T cell repertoires in COVID-19. Assay used: immunoSEQ multiplex PCR; TCRdb lists only in-frame clones, some missing. The sample shows about 110,000 clones, 85% to 90% of them seen only once. The sample was peripheral blood. All receptors derive from a woman of 80 years or more with acute or convalescent COVID-19.

This chain uses TRBV5-1 with TRBJ2-1, with 7 positions matching TRBD2. J lost 6 bases, V lost 2 bases, and 5 bases had no gene match. CDR1 and CDR2 (germline): SGHRS, YFSETQ. The CDR3 has 14 amino acids. CDR3 coding DNA: TGCGCCAGCAGCTTAGGCGGGGGTATCAATGAGCAGTTCTTC. Translation gives CASSLGGGINEQFF.

This chain uses TRBV28 with TRBJ2-7, with TRBD1 matching 9 bases. Germline lookup yields CDR1 MDHEN and CDR2 SYDVKM. The CDR3 spans 14 residues. V lost 5 bases and J lost 0; bases outside the gene matches: 2. CDR3 in DNA: TGTGCCAGCAGTGCGACAGGGGGCTCCTACGAGCAGTACTTC. It codes for CASSATGGSYEQYF. The entire variable domain, with the rest obtained from reference TRBV28 and TRBJ2-7, is as follows: DVKVTQSSRYLVKRTGEKVFLECVQDMDHENMFWYRQDPGLGLRLIYFSYDVKMKEKGDIPEGYSVSREKKERFSLILESASTNQTSMYLCASSATGGSYEQYFGPGTRLTVT.

The V gene is TRBV6-2 or TRBV6-3, the J gene TRBJ1-1, with D uncertain. Germline lookup yields CDR1 MNHEY and CDR2 SVGEGT. This CDR3 region has 14 residues. Trimming took off 2 bases at V and 2 bases at J, with 9 bases between the two ends. The CDR3 loop is CASSYAGLNTEAFF. The DNA for the CDR3 is TGTGCCAGCAGTTACGCAGGCTTAAACACTGAAGCTTTCTTT.

The chain carries TRBV10-3 and TRBJ1-5, with unresolved D. Germline lookup yields CDR1 ENHRY and CDR2 SYGVKD. Trimming cost V 2 bases and J 6 bases, with 11 bases left between them. The CDR3 totals 14 residues. CDR3 amino acids: CAISEGPSIQPQHF. Written as DNA, the CDR3 is TGTGCCATCAGTGAGGGCCCCTCAATTCAGCCCCAGCATTTT.

This chain links TRBV24-1 with TRBJ1-5; TRBD1 matches at 9 bases. CDR3 size: 18 residues. V dropped 3 bases and J dropped 11; count of bases not matched to a gene: 19. Germline V gene lookup returns CDR1 KGHDR and CDR2 SFDVKD. DNA for the CDR3: TGTGCCACCAGTGATGGGACAGGGTATGCCCTGGCCCCCCAGGCCCAGCATTTT. It translates to CATSDGTGYALAPQAQHF.

This rearrangement joins TRBV4-1 to TRBJ1-5; perhaps TRBD1 as D (6 bases). The V and J ends lost 1 base and 7 bases respectively, with 8 bases between them. The germline CDR1 and CDR2 sequences are MGHRA and YSYEKL. The CDR3 consists of 13 residues. The CDR3, as DNA: TGCGCCAGCAGCCAAGGAGACAGGCAGCCCCAGCATTTT. Translation: CASSQGDRQPQHF.

The J gene is TRBJ2-1, the V gene TRBV4-2; D gene uncertain. Germline V gene lookup returns CDR1 LGHNA and CDR2 YNFKEQ. Trimming took off 3 bases at V and 9 bases at J, with 18 bases between the two ends. This CDR3 region has 15 residues. CDR3 residues: CASSQSARGLGEQFF. CDR3 bases: TGTGCCAGCAGCCAGTCGGCTCGTGGGCTTGGTGAGCAGTTCTTC.

This chain joins TRBV4-1 and TRBJ1-2, with D perhaps TRBD1 (5 bases). Germline CDR1 reads MGHRA; CDR2 reads YSYEKL. The CDR3 runs to 15 residues. V shed 5 bases and J shed 0 bases, with 13 bases lying between them. The CDR3, as DNA: TGCGCCAGCAGCGTAACCGGGACTTCTAACTATGGCTACACCTTC. Translated: CASSVTGTSNYGYTF.

CDR3 DNA: TGTGCCAGCTCCAGGCCGGGACTAGCGGGGGGGAGCGAGAATGAGCAGTTCTTC. Its translation: CASSRPGLAGGSENEQFF. The rearrangement joins TRBV18 to TRBJ2-1, with 16 bases that match TRBD2. V trimming: 6 bases; J trimming: 7 bases; junction bases outside the gene matches: 12. The CDR3 has 18 amino acids. The germline V gene has CDR1 KGHSH and CDR2 LQKENI.

The rearrangement joins TRBV6-5 to TRBJ2-2, with TRBD1 identical over 8 bases. Germline lookup yields CDR1 MNHEY and CDR2 SVGAGI. The ends lost 2 bases at V and 1 base at J; junction bases unmatched: 3. The CDR3 consists of 16 residues. CDR3 residues: CASSYPGTGNTGELFF. CDR3 coding DNA: TGTGCCAGCAGTTACCCCGGGACAGGGAACACCGGGGAGCTGTTTTTT.

The rearrangement links TRBV10-3 to TRBJ2-3, with TRBD1 matching 9 bases. V lost 6 bases to trimming and J lost 6 bases; unmatched junction nucleotides: 16. The germline V gene has CDR1 ENHRY and CDR2 SYGVKD. The CDR3 covers 17 residues. CDR3 amino acids: CAIRAGTGKITWDTQYF. The CDR3 DNA reads as TGTGCCATCAGGGCCGGGACAGGGAAAATTACGTGGGATACGCAGTATTTT.